Each of the 26 T cell receptor beta chains below was sequenced from the same sample in a study of shared clonotypes between healthy human individuals. TCRdb keeps only in-frame clones here, not all; method: immunoSEQ multiplex PCR. This table holds 300,000 to 400,000 clones, around 74% found once. The sample taken for sequencing was memory CD4+ T cells sorted from blood. Sample subset: CD45RA-negative fraction. The receptors were gathered from a young man in good health.

V is TRBV7-2 and J is TRBJ2-7; 9 bases fit TRBD2. The CDR3 is made up of 16 amino acids. Trimming cost V 4 bases and J 2 bases; bases outside gene matches: 9. Looked up from germline, CDR1 is SGHTA and CDR2 is FQGNSA. The CDR3: CASSSKTSGLTYEQYF. CDR3 nucleotides: TGTGCCAGCAGCTCGAAGACTAGCGGCCTGACCTACGAGCAGTACTTC. Complete variable domain (other parts from reference TRBV7-2 and TRBJ2-7): GAGVSQSPSNKVTEKGKDVELRCDPISGHTALYWYRQSLGQGLEFLIYFQGNSAPDKSGLPSDRFSAERTGGSVSTLTIQRTQQEDSAVYLCASSSKTSGLTYEQYFGPGTRLTVT.

At least ten counts were recorded for this clone. This chain uses TRBV28 with TRBJ1-4; 7 bases line up with TRBD1. The germline V gene encodes CDR1 MDHEN and CDR2 SYDVKM. The CDR3 is made up of 14 amino acids. V lost 5 bases to trimming and J lost 6 bases; unmatched junction nucleotides: 6. The CDR3: CASSPTGNHEKLFF. Written as DNA, the CDR3 is TGTGCCAGCAGTCCGACAGGGAACCATGAAAAACTGTTTTTT.

This clone was counted a few times. The chain employs TRBV18 and TRBJ2-3, with 11 bases identical to TRBD2. CDR3 size: 18 residues. The junction had 9 bases not matched to a gene; V was cut back by 3 bases and J by 1 base. Germline V gene sequence: CDR1 KGHSH, CDR2 LQKENI. The CDR3 loop reads CASSPRIGTSGRTDTQYF. DNA of the CDR3: TGTGCCAGCTCACCCCGGATCGGGACTAGCGGACGCACAGATACGCAGTATTTT.

The rearrangement uses TRBV5-4 and TRBJ2-7; 8 positions match TRBD2. CDR3 length: 14 residues. With 4 bases clipped from V and 2 bases from J, the junction kept 5 bases outside the gene matches. In germline, CDR1 is SGHNT, CDR2 YYREEE (reference sequence). The CDR3 loop is CASSPGTSTYEQYF. CDR3 bases: TGTGCCAGCAGCCCCGGGACTAGTACCTACGAGCAGTACTTC.

This sequence joins TRBV6-1 and TRBJ2-7; D possibly corresponds to TRBD2 (5 bases). Looked up from germline, CDR1 is MNHNS and CDR2 is SASEGT. V was cut by 2 bases and J by 6 bases, with 8 bases left in between. The CDR3 spans 12 residues. CDR3 nucleotide sequence: TGTGCCAGCAGTGAATCGGGGTCCGAGCAGTACTTC. This codes for CASSESGSEQYF.

This chain uses TRBV28 with TRBJ2-3; D might be TRBD1 or TRBD2, each matching 5 bases. The germline gives CDR1 MDHEN, CDR2 SYDVKM. The CDR3 is made up of 13 amino acids. V was clipped by 7 bases and J by 4 bases, with 12 bases between them. The chain's CDR3 is CASKRDAADTQYF. The DNA of the CDR3 is TGTGCCAGCAAACGGGACGCGGCAGATACGCAGTATTTT.

The DNA of the CDR3 is TGTGCCAGCAGCCAAGATCCCGGGCAGCCCCAGCATTTT. Encoded protein: CASSQDPGQPQHF. The rearrangement uses TRBV14 and TRBJ1-5; D is ambiguous. The V gene lost 0 bases and the J gene lost 7 bases, with 7 bases spanning the gap. Germline V gene lookup returns CDR1 SGHDN and CDR2 FVKESK. CDR3 length equals 13 residues.

The chain couples TRBV5-1 to TRBJ1-6; no definite D call. Trimming stripped 0 bases from V and 0 bases from J, with 7 bases between. The V gene's germline CDR1 is SGHRS and CDR2 YFSETQ. The CDR3 loop spans 16 amino acids. The CDR3 bases are TGCGCCAGCAGCTTGGGGTCGAGCTCCTATAATTCACCCCTCCACTTT. Its translation is CASSLGSSSYNSPLHF.

The chain joins TRBV4-1 to TRBJ2-6; 13 bases line up with TRBD2. V was pared by 2 bases and J by 2 bases, with 3 bases of the junction left unmatched. The CDR3 extends over 18 amino acids. The germline CDR1 and CDR2 sequences are MGHRA and YSYEKL. Written as DNA, the CDR3 is TGCGCCAGCAGCCAAATGGGACTAGCGGGAACTGGGGCCAACGTCCTGACTTTC. It specifies CASSQMGLAGTGANVLTF.

The genes are TRBV5-4 and TRBJ2-1; the D gene is possibly TRBD2 (5 bases). The CDR3 has 13 residues. Germline CDR1 is SGHNT and CDR2 is YYREEE (reference sequence). The V and J ends lost 3 bases and 8 bases respectively, with 12 bases between them. CDR3 coding DNA: TGTGCCAGCAGCTCCCGGTGGGGAGATGAGCAGTTCTTC. This encodes CASSSRWGDEQFF.

The chain employs TRBV19 and TRBJ2-1; D not certain. Trimming removed 4 bases from V and 0 bases from J, with 13 bases in between. Looked up from germline, CDR1 is LNHDA and CDR2 is SQIVND (reference sequence). The CDR3 spans 16 residues. The CDR3 DNA reads TGTGCCAGTAGTAGTACCAGGATAGGCTCCTACAATGAGCAGTTCTTC. It specifies CASSSTRIGSYNEQFF.

This clone has more than one count but fewer than ten. The genes are TRBV6-1 and TRBJ2-7; 9 bases agree with TRBD1. Germline-derived CDR1 and CDR2 are MNHNS and SASEGT. The CDR3 sequence is 18 residues long. Trimming removed 2 bases from V and 2 bases from J; junction bases left unmatched: 13. The CDR3 reads CASSELLVGGQGPYEQYF. The CDR3 DNA follows: TGTGCCAGCAGTGAACTATTAGTTGGGGGACAGGGACCCTACGAGCAGTACTTC.

In DNA, the CDR3 is TGCGCCAGCAGCTCCACGACGGGCCCCACCTACGAGCAGTACTTC. Translated, it gives CASSSTTGPTYEQYF. The chain joins TRBV5-1 to TRBJ2-7; D gene uncertain. Germline values: CDR1 SGHRS, CDR2 YFSETQ. The CDR3 loop spans 15 amino acids. Trimming left V 3 bases short and J 2 bases short, with 15 bases between.

The rearrangement links TRBV2 to TRBJ2-1; 8 nucleotides line up with TRBD2. This CDR3 comprises 15 residues. Germline CDR1 and CDR2: SNHLY and FYNNEI. V was clipped by 0 bases and J by 10 bases; unmatched bases: 8. The CDR3 loop reads CASSEALAGGGEQFF. In DNA form, the CDR3 reads TGTGCCAGCAGTGAAGCGCTTGCGGGAGGAGGGGAGCAGTTCTTC.

This clone was counted many times. The chain joins TRBV10-3 to TRBJ1-2; D not certain. V lost 0 bases, J lost 0 bases, and 5 bases lay in between. The V gene's germline CDR1 is ENHRY and CDR2 SYGVKD. The CDR3 covers 14 residues. The CDR3 spells CAISESAANYGYTF. The CDR3 DNA reads TGTGCCATCAGTGAGTCAGCAGCTAACTATGGCTACACCTTC.

The gene calls are TRBV2 and TRBJ1-5, with D tentatively TRBD1 (5 bases). Germline assignment: CDR1 SNHLY and CDR2 FYNNEI. V dropped 6 bases and J dropped 7 bases, with 10 bases sitting between them. The CDR3 is 12 residues long. This CDR3 is CASRTETQPQHF. The DNA of the CDR3 is TGTGCCAGCAGGACAGAGACACAGCCCCAGCATTTT.

This chain connects TRBV28 to TRBJ2-7; D unclear. CDR3 size: 11 residues. Between the trimmed V and J ends, which lost 7 bases and 3 bases, there was a span of 7 bases. The V gene's germline CDR1 is MDHEN and CDR2 SYDVKM. The CDR3 is CASTRYYEQYF. The CDR3 DNA reads as TGTGCCAGCACCCGATACTACGAGCAGTACTTC.

This chain joins TRBV2 and TRBJ2-5; TRBD2 agrees at 12 bases. CDR3 size: 14 residues. Trimming removed 4 bases from V and 7 bases from J; junction bases left unmatched: 4. Germline assignment: CDR1 SNHLY and CDR2 FYNNEI. The CDR3 DNA follows: TGTGCCAGCAGTGGGACTAGCGGGATTGGGACCCAGTACTTC. Protein sequence: CASSGTSGIGTQYF.

J is TRBJ1-4 and V is TRBV5-8, with no clear D. Germline CDR1 and CDR2: SGHTS and YDEGEE. The V end lost 0 bases, the J end lost 8 bases, and 20 bases lay between the germline ends. This CDR3 region has 17 residues. The CDR3 DNA reads TGTGCCAGCAGCTTGGGCCGGTTGGGTGCCGGGGAAGAAAAACTGTTTTTT. Its protein is CASSLGRLGAGEEKLFF.

The chain carries TRBV5-4 and TRBJ2-1; 9 nucleotides line up with TRBD1. Germline-derived CDR1 and CDR2 are SGHNT and YYREEE (reference sequence). The CDR3 is 15 residues long. The J segment lost 2 bases and the V segment lost 3 bases, leaving 3 bases of the junction unmatched. In DNA, the CDR3 is TGTGCCAGCAGCTCTGGGACAGGGACCTACAATGAGCAGTTCTTC. Translating it yields CASSSGTGTYNEQFF. Together with reference TRBV5-4 and TRBJ2-1, the CDR3 gives the full variable domain: ETGVTQSPTHLIKTRGQQVTLRCSSQSGHNTVSWYQQALGQGPQFIFQYYREEENGRGNFPPRFSGLQFPNYSSELNVNALELDDSALYLCASSSGTGTYNEQFFGPGTRLTVL.

In its sample, this clone was seen a few times. The chain uses TRBV18 and TRBJ2-5; no firm D call. V was trimmed by 1 base and J by 1 base, leaving 7 bases between them. This CDR3 comprises 14 residues. Germline loops: CDR1 KGHSH, CDR2 LQKENI. The CDR3 sequence: CASSPLRSQETQYF. As DNA, the CDR3 is TGTGCCAGCTCACCACTAAGGTCCCAAGAGACCCAGTACTTC.

This clone was seen many times. This sequence joins TRBV29-1 and TRBJ2-5; a possible D gene is TRBD1 (5 bases). Trimming shortened V by 4 bases and J by 4 bases, and 13 bases separated the two germline ends. The germline CDR1 and CDR2 sequences are SQVTM and ANQGSEA. There are 13 residues in the CDR3. In DNA form, the CDR3 reads TGCAGCGTTGTAAGGGGATGGGGAGAGACCCAGTACTTC. Translating it yields CSVVRGWGETQYF.

In its sample, this clone was seen a few times. The chain employs TRBV7-2 and TRBJ2-5, with D tentatively TRBD2 (6 bases). Germline CDR1 is SGHTA and CDR2 is FQGNSA. CDR3 length: 15 amino acids. V lost 0 bases and J 4 bases, leaving 12 bases between the germline ends. CDR3 protein: CASSLARGSRETQYF. DNA for the CDR3: TGTGCCAGCAGCTTAGCGCGGGGTAGCCGAGAGACCCAGTACTTC.

This clone has just one count. This chain links TRBV19 with TRBJ2-7, with 7 bases lining up with TRBD1. Losses at the gene ends were 8 bases for V and 5 bases for J; bases not matched to a gene: 15. The CDR3 spans 15 residues. Per the germline V gene, CDR1 is LNHDA and CDR2 is SQIVND (reference sequence). CDR3 nucleotide sequence: TGTGCCAGTTCCCCGACAGGGACCGTTAGGGACGAGCAGTACTTC. It is translated as CASSPTGTVRDEQYF.

This clone has a single count. This rearrangement joins TRBV7-3 to TRBJ1-3; D unclear. V lost 5 bases and J lost 3, with 11 bases in between. Germline V CDR1 and CDR2: SGHTA, FQGTGA. The CDR3 is made up of 14 amino acids. In DNA, the CDR3 is TGTGCCAGCAGCCCCACGCGGAGTGGAAACACCATATATTTT. The encoded protein is CASSPTRSGNTIYF.

The chain is built from TRBV5-1 and TRBJ2-2, with D hard to call. Germline CDR1 SGHRS, CDR2 YFSETQ. Trimming took 3 bases from V and 8 from J, leaving 20 bases between them. This CDR3 contains 16 residues. CDR3 nucleotide sequence: TGCGCCAGCAGCTCTCCCCTGGTAGACTTAAGGGGGGAGCTGTTTTTT. It specifies CASSSPLVDLRGELFF.